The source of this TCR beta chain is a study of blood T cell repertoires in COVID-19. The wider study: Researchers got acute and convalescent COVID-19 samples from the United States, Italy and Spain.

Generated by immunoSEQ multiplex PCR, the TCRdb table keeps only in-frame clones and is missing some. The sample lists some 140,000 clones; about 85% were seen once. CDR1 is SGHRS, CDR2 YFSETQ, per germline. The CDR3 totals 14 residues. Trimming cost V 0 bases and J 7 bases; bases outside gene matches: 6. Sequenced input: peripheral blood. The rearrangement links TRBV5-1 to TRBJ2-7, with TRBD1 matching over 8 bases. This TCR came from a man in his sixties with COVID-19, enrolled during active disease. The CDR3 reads CASSLEQGAREQYF. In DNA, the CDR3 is TGCGCCAGCAGCTTGGAGCAGGGGGCGAGGGAGCAGTACTTC. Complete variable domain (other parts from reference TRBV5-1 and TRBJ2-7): KAGVTQTPRYLIKTRGQQVTLSCSPISGHRSVSWYQQTPGQGLQFLFEYFSETQRNKGNFPGRFSGRQFSNSRSEMNVSTLELGDSALYLCASSLEQGAREQYFGPGTRLTVT.